These 30 T cell receptor beta chains came from one sample sequenced in a study of T-cell reconstitution after alpha-beta-depleted transplantation in children. The TCRbeta library was prepared with unique molecular identifiers. One entry per CDR3 protein, called by TCRdb with MiXCR from the PCR reads. The sample has about 500,000 distinct CDR3 sequences, 32% seen once. Sequencing was performed on PBMCs from the stem cell graft donor, taken from the stem cell graft. These receptors originate from a human donor who donated a stem cell graft to a child with aplastic anemia.

This clonotype has only a few counts. The chain joins TRBV5-6 to TRBJ2-3; 10 bases fit TRBD2. The V gene's germline CDR1 is SGHDT and CDR2 YYEEEE. Trimming cost V 4 bases and J 3 bases; bases outside gene matches: 5. This CDR3 has 15 residues. In nucleotides, the CDR3 is TGTGCCAGCAGCAAGACTAGCGGGTTTACAGATACGCAGTATTTT. Translation: CASSKTSGFTDTQYF.

The chain employs TRBV11-3 and TRBJ2-2; 14 bases match TRBD2. The ends lost 5 bases at V and 4 bases at J; junction bases unmatched: 0. This CDR3 is built from 15 residues. Germline V gene lookup returns CDR1 SGHNT and CDR2 YENEEA. CDR3 in amino acids: CASSGTSGSTGELFF. As DNA, the CDR3 is TGTGCCAGCAGCGGGACTAGCGGGAGCACCGGGGAGCTGTTTTTT.

This chain links TRBV5-1 with TRBJ2-7, with 7 bases fitting TRBD1. Per germline, CDR1 SGHRS and CDR2 YFSETQ. The CDR3 is 13 residues long. Trimming cost V 5 bases and J 6 bases; bases outside gene matches: 8. CDR3 bases: TGCGCCAGCAGGTCGGGACAGAATGGCGAGCAGTACGTC. Its translation: CASRSGQNGEQYV.

The chain uses TRBV3-1 and TRBJ2-5; TRBD2 matches at 7 bases. This CDR3 is 15 amino acids long. Germline CDR1 is LGHDT and CDR2 is YNNKEL (reference sequence). J gave up 6 bases and V 2 bases, and 9 bases lay outside the gene matches. CDR3 loop: CASSQSRERGKTQYF. The CDR3 coding sequence is TGTGCCAGCAGCCAATCGCGGGAGCGAGGGAAGACCCAGTACTTC.

This sequence joins TRBV28 and TRBJ2-7, with 7 bases aligning to TRBD2. Germline V gene lookup returns CDR1 MDHEN and CDR2 SYDVKM. The CDR3 has 15 amino acids. Trimming cost V 1 base and J 2 bases; bases outside gene matches: 5. The CDR3 loop is CASSLLGGRAYEQYF. Here the CDR3 DNA reads TGTGCCAGCAGTTTATTGGGAGGGCGAGCCTACGAGCAGTACTTC.

This clonotype was counted only a few times. V gene TRBV12-3 or TRBV12-4 combines with J gene TRBJ1-3; no firm D call. Trimming pared 7 bases from V and 0 bases from J, leaving 16 bases between. CDR3 length: 16 amino acids. CDR3 sequence reads: CASTAMAMNSGNTIYF. The CDR3 DNA reads as TGTGCCAGCACCGCTATGGCCATGAACTCTGGAAACACCATATATTTT.

The chain joins TRBV6-2 or TRBV6-3 to TRBJ1-1, with D possibly being TRBD1 (6 bases). CDR1 is MNHEY, CDR2 SVGEGT, per germline. The length of the CDR3 is 12 residues. V lost 6 bases and J lost 7, with 12 bases in between. The CDR3: CASRRGQSEAFF. The CDR3 DNA reads TGTGCCAGCAGGCGCGGACAGAGTGAAGCTTTCTTT.

The rearrangement links TRBV28 to TRBJ1-1; D is perhaps TRBD1 (6 bases). CDR3 size: 15 residues. Looked up from germline, CDR1 is MDHEN and CDR2 is SYDVKM. Trimming removed 5 bases from V and 5 bases from J, with 18 bases in between. The CDR3 nucleotides read TGTGCCAGCAGTGCAGGGGAGTTCGGCAGGACTGAAGCTTTCTTT. Translation: CASSAGEFGRTEAFF.

This rearrangement joins TRBV6-5 to TRBJ1-1, with a tentative D call TRBD1 (6 bases). CDR1 is MNHEY and CDR2 is SVGAGI in the germline V gene. Trimming took 2 bases from V and 1 from J, leaving 11 bases between them. This CDR3 has 15 residues. CDR3 sequence reads: CASSYRRGGNTEAFF. The DNA of the CDR3 is TGTGCCAGCAGTTACCGTAGGGGGGGGAACACTGAAGCTTTCTTT.

CDR3 amino acids: CASSYDGNYNEQFF. The CDR3 DNA is TGTGCCAGCAGTTACGATGGGAACTACAATGAGCAGTTCTTC. The rearrangement uses TRBV6-2 or TRBV6-3 and TRBJ2-1; D remains unclear. The CDR3 is 14 residues long. Per the germline V gene, CDR1 is MNHEY and CDR2 is SVGEGT. Trimming took 2 bases from V and 3 from J, leaving 8 bases between them.

This clonotype was seen a handful of times. The genes are TRBV14 and TRBJ2-1; 10 bases match TRBD2. The CDR3 loop spans 14 amino acids. Trimming took 1 base from V and 9 from J; bases not matched to a gene: 3. Germline CDR1 SGHDN, CDR2 FVKESK. The CDR3 DNA is TGTGCCAGCAGCCAAGTGGCTAGCGGGGGTGAGCAGTTCTTC. This sequence encodes CASSQVASGGEQFF.

This chain connects TRBV2 to TRBJ2-7, with TRBD1 as a possible D gene (5 bases). This CDR3 contains 13 residues. From germline, CDR1 is SNHLY and CDR2 FYNNEI. V lost 7 bases and J 3 bases, leaving 13 bases between the germline ends. Here the CDR3 reads CASTNGAYYEQYF. In DNA, the CDR3 is TGTGCCAGCACCAATGGGGCGTACTACGAGCAGTACTTC.

As DNA, the CDR3 is TGTGCCAGCAGCTTCGAGGGAGACACAGATACGCAGTATTTT. Encoded protein: CASSFEGDTDTQYF. The V gene is TRBV6-1, the J gene TRBJ2-3, with a weak D call TRBD2 (5 bases). This CDR3 is 14 amino acids long. Germline V CDR1 and CDR2: MNHNS, SASEGT. With 6 bases removed from V and 2 bases from J, the gap between germline ends came to 12 bases.

This chain links TRBV20-1 with TRBJ2-7; D possibly uses TRBD1 or TRBD2 (6 bases each). The ends were cut back, 5 bases at V and 7 bases at J, with 18 bases in the middle. Germline CDR1 reads DFQATT; CDR2 reads SNEGSKA (reference sequence). CDR3 length: 13 residues. The CDR3 nucleotides are TGCAGTGCTGTACAACAGGGTGGAGGGGAGCAGTACGTC. Protein: CSAVQQGGGEQYV.

V usage is TRBV14 and J usage is TRBJ1-4; a possible D gene is TRBD1 (6 bases). The length of the CDR3 is 15 residues. Germline V gives CDR1 SGHDN, CDR2 FVKESK. V dropped 3 bases and J dropped 3 bases, with 11 bases sitting between them. Here the CDR3 DNA reads TGTGCCAGCAGCCAGGGGGCCAGCTCTAATGAAAAACTGTTTTTT. Translation gives CASSQGASSNEKLFF.

Only a few counts were recorded for this clonotype. The chain is built from TRBV11-2 and TRBJ2-1; D perhaps matches TRBD1 (6 bases). Trimming took off 4 bases at V and 5 bases at J, with 12 bases between the two ends. Germline V CDR1 and CDR2: SGHAT, FQNNGV. The CDR3 loop spans 14 amino acids. CDR3 coding DNA: TGTGCCAGCAGCTGGTATGGGACAAACAATGAGCAGTTCTTC. Translated: CASSWYGTNNEQFF.

V and J are TRBV3-1 and TRBJ2-7, with D perhaps matching TRBD2 (5 bases). The length of the CDR3 is 15 residues. In germline, CDR1 is LGHDT, CDR2 YNNKEL (reference sequence). Trimming removed 1 base from V and 4 bases from J, with 14 bases in between. Here the CDR3 reads CASSQVGEDSYEQYF. The CDR3 DNA sequence: TGTGCCAGCAGCCAAGTCGGGGAAGATAGTTACGAGCAGTACTTC.

This clonotype was seen a handful of times. This chain links TRBV7-6 with TRBJ1-1; no firm D call. Looked up from germline, CDR1 is SGHVS and CDR2 is FNYEAQ. The V end was cut by 5 bases, the J end by 2 bases, with 12 bases between. The CDR3 has 14 residues. CDR3 loop: CASSQAPINTEAFF. The CDR3 DNA reads as TGTGCCAGCAGCCAGGCCCCCATAAACACTGAAGCTTTCTTT.

V and J are TRBV7-2 and TRBJ2-4, with D perhaps assigned TRBD1 or TRBD2 (5 bases each). V lost 4 bases, J lost 14 bases, and 18 bases lay in between. The CDR3 covers 13 residues. Germline lookup yields CDR1 SGHTA and CDR2 FQGNSA. DNA for the CDR3: TGTGCCAGCAGCTCGAGCCCCGGGACCTCGGAGTACTTC. This codes for CASSSSPGTSEYF.

The rearrangement uses TRBV11-2 and TRBJ1-2, with 10 bases fitting TRBD1. V shed 5 bases, J shed 4 bases, and the junction held 10 bases outside the gene matches. In germline, CDR1 is SGHAT, CDR2 FQNNGV. The CDR3 covers 16 residues. CDR3 loop: CASSPVGDRGGYGYTF. The CDR3 nucleotides read TGTGCCAGCAGCCCCGTAGGGGACAGGGGCGGCTATGGCTACACCTTC.

J is TRBJ1-1 and V is TRBV11-3, with a weak D call TRBD1 (6 bases). Germline loops: CDR1 SGHNT, CDR2 YENEEA. The CDR3 runs to 16 residues. The V gene lost 4 bases and the J gene lost 1 base, with 16 bases spanning the gap. For the CDR3, the DNA is TGTGCCAGCAGCTCGCGGCTAGGACAGCCGAACACTGAAGCTTTCTTT. Its translation is CASSSRLGQPNTEAFF.

V is TRBV18 and J is TRBJ2-7, with 8 bases that match TRBD2. Trimming cost V 6 bases and J 2 bases; bases outside gene matches: 3. Per the germline V gene, CDR1 is KGHSH and CDR2 is LQKENI. The CDR3 is made up of 13 amino acids. This chain's CDR3 is CASSRGGAYEQYV. The CDR3 coding sequence is TGTGCCAGCTCCCGGGGGGGGGCCTACGAGCAGTACGTC.

The J gene is TRBJ1-3, the V gene TRBV19; no clear D. This CDR3 comprises 14 residues. The V and J ends lost 5 bases and 0 bases respectively, with 8 bases between them. Germline lookup yields CDR1 LNHDA and CDR2 SQIVND (reference sequence). CDR3 sequence reads: CASSADSSGNTIYF. DNA of the CDR3: TGTGCCAGTAGTGCCGACTCCTCTGGAAACACCATATATTTT.

CDR3 protein: CASSLSGGHEQFF. The CDR3 DNA reads TGTGCCAGCAGTTTATCGGGAGGGCATGAGCAGTTCTTC. The rearrangement uses TRBV27 and TRBJ2-1, with 7 bases that match TRBD2. This CDR3 region has 13 residues. V gave up 0 bases and J gave up 8 bases; unmatched junction bases: 1. Per germline, CDR1 MNHEY and CDR2 SMNVEV (reference sequence).

This clonotype appeared a few times. The chain recombines TRBV5-5 with TRBJ1-1; D is unclear. V dropped 1 base and J dropped 0 bases, with 10 bases sitting between them. The germline gives CDR1 SGHKS, CDR2 YYEKEE (reference sequence). The CDR3 consists of 15 residues. CDR3 sequence (DNA): TGTGCCAGCAGCTTGTCGAGACAAGTGAACACTGAAGCTTTCTTT. Its translation is CASSLSRQVNTEAFF.

The chain links TRBV20-1 to TRBJ2-2, with 7 positions matching TRBD1. Germline CDR1 reads DFQATT; CDR2 reads SNEGSKA (reference sequence). The CDR3 consists of 16 residues. V lost 1 base and J lost 0; bases outside the gene matches: 5. CDR3 DNA sequence: TGCAGTGCTAGAGCCACAGGGGCCGCGAACACCGGGGAGCTGTTTTTT. It is translated as CSARATGAANTGELFF.

V and J are TRBV5-1 and TRBJ2-3; D ambiguous. The CDR3 extends over 15 amino acids. Germline V gene lookup returns CDR1 SGHRS and CDR2 YFSETQ. The V gene lost 0 bases and the J gene lost 4 bases, with 12 bases spanning the gap. In nucleotides, the CDR3 is TGCGCCAGCAGCTTGGATGGCACATTGGCAGATACGCAGTATTTT. This sequence encodes CASSLDGTLADTQYF.

This chain links TRBV12-3 or TRBV12-4 with TRBJ2-3; 8 bases fit TRBD2. V was clipped by 2 bases and J by 4 bases; unmatched bases: 11. The CDR3 is 17 amino acids. The CDR3 DNA follows: TGTGCCAGCAGTTTAAGGAGGGCGGGAGGTCATCCAGATACGCAGTATTTT. Encoded protein: CASSLRRAGGHPDTQYF.

The chain combines TRBV24-1 with TRBJ2-1; no clear D. This CDR3 spans 14 amino acids. CDR1 is KGHDR and CDR2 is SFDVKD in the germline V gene. The V and J ends lost 3 bases and 5 bases respectively, with 10 bases between them. This CDR3 reads CATSDPEYHNEQFF. CDR3 bases: TGTGCCACCAGTGATCCCGAGTACCACAATGAGCAGTTCTTC.

The genes are TRBV2 and TRBJ1-5, with 8 bases identical to TRBD1. The CDR3 loop spans 14 amino acids. Trimming took 6 bases from V and 6 from J; bases not matched to a gene: 7. Germline V lookup: CDR1 SNHLY, CDR2 FYNNEI. The CDR3 sequence: CASRTGGSSQPQHF. The CDR3 DNA is TGTGCCAGCAGAACAGGGGGATCAAGTCAGCCCCAGCATTTT. The full variable domain, its missing parts supplied by reference TRBV2 and TRBJ1-5, is EPEVTQTPSHQVTQMGQEVILRCVPISNHLYFYWYRQILGQKVEFLVSFYNNEISEKSEIFDDQFSVERPDGSNFTLKIRSTKLEDSAMYFCASRTGGSSQPQHFGDGTRLSIL.